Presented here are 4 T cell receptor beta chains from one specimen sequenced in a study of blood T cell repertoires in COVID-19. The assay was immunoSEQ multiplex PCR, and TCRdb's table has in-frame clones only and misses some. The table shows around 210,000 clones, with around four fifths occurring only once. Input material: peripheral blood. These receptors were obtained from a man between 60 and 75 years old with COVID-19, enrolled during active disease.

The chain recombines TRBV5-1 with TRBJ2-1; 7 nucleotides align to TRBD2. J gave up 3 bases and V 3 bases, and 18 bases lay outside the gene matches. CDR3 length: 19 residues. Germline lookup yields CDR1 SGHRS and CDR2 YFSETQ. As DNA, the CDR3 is TGCGCCAGCAGCTCCTTGGGCGGGGGTCAAGCCGGACACTACAATGAGCAGTTCTTC. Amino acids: CASSSLGGGQAGHYNEQFF.

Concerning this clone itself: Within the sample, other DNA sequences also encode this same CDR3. The CDR3 DNA reads TGTGCCAGCAGCTGGGGGGGGCAGCCCCAGCATTTT. Residues: CASSWGGQPQHF. V and J are TRBV5-8 and TRBJ1-5, with D possibly being TRBD1 (5 bases). Germline values: CDR1 SGHTS, CDR2 YDEGEE. Deletions cut 3 bases from V and 7 bases from J, with 8 bases between. The CDR3 totals 12 residues.

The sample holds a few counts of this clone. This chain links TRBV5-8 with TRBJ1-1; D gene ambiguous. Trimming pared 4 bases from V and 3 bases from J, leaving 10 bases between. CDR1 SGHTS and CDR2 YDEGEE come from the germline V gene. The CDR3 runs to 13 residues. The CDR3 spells CASSRTGYTEAFF. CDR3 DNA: TGTGCCAGCAGCCGGACGGGGTACACTGAAGCTTTCTTT.

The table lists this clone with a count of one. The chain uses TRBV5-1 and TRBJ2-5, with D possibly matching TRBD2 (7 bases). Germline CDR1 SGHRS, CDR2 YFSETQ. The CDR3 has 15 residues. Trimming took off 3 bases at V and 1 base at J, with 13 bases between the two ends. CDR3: CASSYGRGFQETQYF. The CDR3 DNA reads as TGCGCCAGCAGCTATGGGAGGGGGTTCCAAGAGACCCAGTACTTC.